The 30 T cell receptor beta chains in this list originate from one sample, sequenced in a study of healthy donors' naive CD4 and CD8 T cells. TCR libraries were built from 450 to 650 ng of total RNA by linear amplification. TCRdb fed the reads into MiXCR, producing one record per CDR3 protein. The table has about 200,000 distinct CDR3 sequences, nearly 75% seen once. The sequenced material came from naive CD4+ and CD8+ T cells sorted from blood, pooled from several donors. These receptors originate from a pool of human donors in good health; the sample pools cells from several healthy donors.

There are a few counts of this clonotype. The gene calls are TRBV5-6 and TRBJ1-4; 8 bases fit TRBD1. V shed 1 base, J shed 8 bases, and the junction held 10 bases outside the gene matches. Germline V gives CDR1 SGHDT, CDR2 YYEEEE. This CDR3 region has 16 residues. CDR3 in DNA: TGTGCCAGCAGCTTGCTCCCTGACAGGGGCGGGGAAAAACTGTTTTTT. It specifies CASSLLPDRGGEKLFF.

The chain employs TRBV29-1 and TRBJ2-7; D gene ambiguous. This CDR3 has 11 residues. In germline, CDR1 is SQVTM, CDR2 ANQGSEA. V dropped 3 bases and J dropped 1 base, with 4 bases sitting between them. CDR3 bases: TGCAGCGTTGACAGGTCCTACGAGCAGTACTTC. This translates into CSVDRSYEQYF.

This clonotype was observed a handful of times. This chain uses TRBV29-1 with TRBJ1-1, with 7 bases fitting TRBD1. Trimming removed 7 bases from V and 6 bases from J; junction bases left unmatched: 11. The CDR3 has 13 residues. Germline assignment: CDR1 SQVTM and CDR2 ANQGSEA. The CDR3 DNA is TGCAGCGCAAATCAGGGGGAGTGGGCTGAAGCTTTCTTT. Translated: CSANQGEWAEAFF.

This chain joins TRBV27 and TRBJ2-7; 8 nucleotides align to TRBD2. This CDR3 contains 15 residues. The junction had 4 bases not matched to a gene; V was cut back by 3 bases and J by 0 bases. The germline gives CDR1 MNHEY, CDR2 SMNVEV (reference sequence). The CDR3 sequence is CASSLDSGASYEQYF. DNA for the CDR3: TGTGCCAGCAGTTTGGATAGCGGGGCCTCCTACGAGCAGTACTTC.

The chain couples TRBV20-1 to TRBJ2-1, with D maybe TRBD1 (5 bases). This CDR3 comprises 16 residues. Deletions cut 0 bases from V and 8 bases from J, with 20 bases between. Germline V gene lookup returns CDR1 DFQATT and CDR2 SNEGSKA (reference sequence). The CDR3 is CSARDAIAGSLDEQFF. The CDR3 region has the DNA TGCAGTGCTAGAGATGCGATAGCAGGGTCCCTGGATGAGCAGTTCTTC.

The CDR3 region has the DNA TGTGCCAGCAGTTGGAAGCGGGACGCCACCTACGAGCAGTACTTC. It is translated as CASSWKRDATYEQYF. The chain couples TRBV27 to TRBJ2-7, with 7 bases lining up with TRBD2. V shed 4 bases, J shed 2 bases, and the junction held 8 bases outside the gene matches. Germline CDR1 reads MNHEY; CDR2 reads SMNVEV (reference sequence). The CDR3 length is 15 residues.

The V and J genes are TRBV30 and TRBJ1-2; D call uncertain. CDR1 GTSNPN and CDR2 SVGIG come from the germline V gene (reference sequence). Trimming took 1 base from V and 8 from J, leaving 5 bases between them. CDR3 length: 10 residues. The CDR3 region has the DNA TGTGCCTGGAGTGATTGGGGCTACACCTTC. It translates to CAWSDWGYTF.

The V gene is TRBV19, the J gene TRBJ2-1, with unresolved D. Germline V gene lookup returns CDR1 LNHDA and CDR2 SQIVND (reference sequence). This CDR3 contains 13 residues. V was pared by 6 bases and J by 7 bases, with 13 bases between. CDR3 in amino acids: CASSRGAGNEQFF. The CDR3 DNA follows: TGTGCCAGTAGCCGCGGAGCCGGGAATGAGCAGTTCTTC.

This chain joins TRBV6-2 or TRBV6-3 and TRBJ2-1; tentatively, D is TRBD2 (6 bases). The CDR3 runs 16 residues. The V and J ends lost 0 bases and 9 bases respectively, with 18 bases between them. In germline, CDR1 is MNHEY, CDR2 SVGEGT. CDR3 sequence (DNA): TGTGCCAGCAGTTACTCGGCTACTAGCCCGGTAGGTGAGCAGTTCTTC. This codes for CASSYSATSPVGEQFF.

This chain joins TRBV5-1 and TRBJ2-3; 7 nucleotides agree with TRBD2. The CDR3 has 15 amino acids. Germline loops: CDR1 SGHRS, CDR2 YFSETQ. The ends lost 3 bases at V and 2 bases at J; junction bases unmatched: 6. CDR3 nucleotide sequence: TGCGCCAGCAGCTCTCCTAGCGGAGCCACAGATACGCAGTATTTT. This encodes CASSSPSGATDTQYF.

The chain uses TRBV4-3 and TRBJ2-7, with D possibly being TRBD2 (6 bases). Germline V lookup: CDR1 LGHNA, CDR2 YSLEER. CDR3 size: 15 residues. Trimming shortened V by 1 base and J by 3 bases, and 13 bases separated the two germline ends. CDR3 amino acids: CASSQAPSGDYEQYF. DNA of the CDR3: TGCGCCAGCAGCCAAGCCCCTTCGGGAGACTACGAGCAGTACTTC.

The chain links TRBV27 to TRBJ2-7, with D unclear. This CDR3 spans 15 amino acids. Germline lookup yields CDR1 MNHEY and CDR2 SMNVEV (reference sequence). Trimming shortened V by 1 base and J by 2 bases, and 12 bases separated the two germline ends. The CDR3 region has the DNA TGTGCCAGCAGTTTATTGGCGGACGAGCCCTACGAGCAGTACTTC. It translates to CASSLLADEPYEQYF.

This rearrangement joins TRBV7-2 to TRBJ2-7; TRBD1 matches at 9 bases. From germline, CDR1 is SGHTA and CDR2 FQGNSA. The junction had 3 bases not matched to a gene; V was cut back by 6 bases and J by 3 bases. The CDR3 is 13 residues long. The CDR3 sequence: CASRATGGYEQYF. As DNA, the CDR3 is TGTGCCAGCAGGGCGACAGGGGGCTACGAGCAGTACTTC. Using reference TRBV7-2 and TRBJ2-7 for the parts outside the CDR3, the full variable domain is GAGVSQSPSNKVTEKGKDVELRCDPISGHTALYWYRQSLGQGLEFLIYFQGNSAPDKSGLPSDRFSAERTGGSVSTLTIQRTQQEDSAVYLCASRATGGYEQYFGPGTRLTVT.

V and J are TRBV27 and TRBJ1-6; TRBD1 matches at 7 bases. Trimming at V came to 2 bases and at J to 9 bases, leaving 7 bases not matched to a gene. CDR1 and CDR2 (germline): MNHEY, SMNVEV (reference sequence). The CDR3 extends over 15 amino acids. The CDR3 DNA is TGTGCCAGCAGTTTACGACAGGGAGTCGGTTCACCCCTCCACTTT. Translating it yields CASSLRQGVGSPLHF.

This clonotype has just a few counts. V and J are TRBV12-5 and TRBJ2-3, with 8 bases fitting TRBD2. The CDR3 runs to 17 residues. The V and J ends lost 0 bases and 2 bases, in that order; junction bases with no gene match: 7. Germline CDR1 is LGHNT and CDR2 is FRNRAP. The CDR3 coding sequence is TGTGCTAGTGGTTTGGTACTGGCGGGGGGTTCCACAGATACGCAGTATTTT. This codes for CASGLVLAGGSTDTQYF. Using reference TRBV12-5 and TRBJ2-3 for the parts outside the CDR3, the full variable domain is DARVTQTPRHKVTEMGQEVTMRCQPILGHNTVFWYRQTMMQGLELLAYFRNRAPLDDSGMPKDRFSAEMPDATLATLKIQPSEPRDSAVYFCASGLVLAGGSTDTQYFGPGTRLTVL.

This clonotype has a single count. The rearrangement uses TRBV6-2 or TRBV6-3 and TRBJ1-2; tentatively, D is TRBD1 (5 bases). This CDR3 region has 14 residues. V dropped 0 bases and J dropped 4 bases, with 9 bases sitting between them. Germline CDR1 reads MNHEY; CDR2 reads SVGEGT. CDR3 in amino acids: CASSYSGGLYGYTF. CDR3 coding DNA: TGTGCCAGCAGTTACTCGGGGGGACTCTATGGCTACACCTTC.

The CDR3 spells CASSSQPGQDVYEQYF. The CDR3 DNA reads as TGTGCCAGCTCATCGCAGCCGGGACAGGACGTTTACGAGCAGTACTTC. This chain uses TRBV18 with TRBJ2-7; 8 bases are shared with TRBD1. The CDR3 is 16 amino acids. V shed 5 bases and J 4 bases; nucleotides not matched to a gene: 13. Germline loops: CDR1 KGHSH, CDR2 LQKENI.

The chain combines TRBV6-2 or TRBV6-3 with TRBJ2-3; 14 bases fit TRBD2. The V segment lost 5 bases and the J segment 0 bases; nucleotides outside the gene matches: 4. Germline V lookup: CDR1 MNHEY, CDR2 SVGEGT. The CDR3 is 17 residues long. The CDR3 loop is CASSRTSGRPSTDTQYF. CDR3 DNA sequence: TGTGCCAGCAGTCGGACTAGCGGGAGGCCGAGCACAGATACGCAGTATTTT.

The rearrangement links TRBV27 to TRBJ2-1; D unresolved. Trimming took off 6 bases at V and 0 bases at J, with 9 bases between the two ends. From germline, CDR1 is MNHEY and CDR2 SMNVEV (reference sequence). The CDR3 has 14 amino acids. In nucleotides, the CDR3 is TGTGCCAGCAGCTTAGGAAGCTCCTACAATGAGCAGTTCTTC. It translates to CASSLGSSYNEQFF.

CDR3 coding DNA: TGTGCCAGCAGTTTTAACAGCCAAGAGACCCAGTACTTC. Translated, it gives CASSFNSQETQYF. The V and J genes are TRBV28 and TRBJ2-5; D unclear. V lost 3 bases, J lost 1 base, and 6 bases lay in between. The CDR3 extends over 13 amino acids. Per germline, CDR1 MDHEN and CDR2 SYDVKM.

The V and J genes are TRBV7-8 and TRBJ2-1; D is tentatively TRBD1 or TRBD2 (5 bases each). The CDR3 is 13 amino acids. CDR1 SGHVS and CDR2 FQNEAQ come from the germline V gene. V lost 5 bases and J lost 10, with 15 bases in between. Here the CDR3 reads CASSLGTAGEQFF. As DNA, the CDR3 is TGTGCCAGCAGCCTAGGGACCGCCGGGGAGCAGTTCTTC.

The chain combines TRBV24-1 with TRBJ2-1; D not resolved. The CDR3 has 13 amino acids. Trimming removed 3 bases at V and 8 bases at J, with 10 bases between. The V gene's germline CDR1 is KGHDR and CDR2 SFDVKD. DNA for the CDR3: TGTGCCACCAGTGATAGGCCTGTGGATGAGCAGTTCTTC. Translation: CATSDRPVDEQFF.

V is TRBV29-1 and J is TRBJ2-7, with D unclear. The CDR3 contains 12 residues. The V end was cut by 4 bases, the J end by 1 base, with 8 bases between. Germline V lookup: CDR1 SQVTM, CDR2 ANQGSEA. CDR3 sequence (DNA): TGCAGCGTTGGGGAAATATCCTACGAGCAGTACTTC. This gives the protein CSVGEISYEQYF.

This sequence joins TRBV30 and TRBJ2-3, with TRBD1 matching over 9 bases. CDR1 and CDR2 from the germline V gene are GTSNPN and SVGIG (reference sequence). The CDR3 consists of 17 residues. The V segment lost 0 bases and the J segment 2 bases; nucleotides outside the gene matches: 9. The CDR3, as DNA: TGTGCCTGGAGTGTACCCGGGGACAGGGCCGACACAGATACGCAGTATTTT. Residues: CAWSVPGDRADTDTQYF.

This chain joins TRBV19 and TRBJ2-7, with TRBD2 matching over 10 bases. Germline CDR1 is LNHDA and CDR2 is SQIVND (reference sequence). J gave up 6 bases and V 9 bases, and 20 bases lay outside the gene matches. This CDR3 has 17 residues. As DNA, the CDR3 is TGTGCCAGCCGATACAAGGCTGCTAGCGGGAGTCTGGGCGAGCAGTACTTC. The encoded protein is CASRYKAASGSLGEQYF.

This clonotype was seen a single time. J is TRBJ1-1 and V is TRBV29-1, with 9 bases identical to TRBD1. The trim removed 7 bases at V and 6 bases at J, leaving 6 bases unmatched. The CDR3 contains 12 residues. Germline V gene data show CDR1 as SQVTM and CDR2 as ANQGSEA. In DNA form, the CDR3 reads TGCAGCGGGGGGACAGGGATTGCTGAAGCTTTCTTT. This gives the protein CSGGTGIAEAFF.

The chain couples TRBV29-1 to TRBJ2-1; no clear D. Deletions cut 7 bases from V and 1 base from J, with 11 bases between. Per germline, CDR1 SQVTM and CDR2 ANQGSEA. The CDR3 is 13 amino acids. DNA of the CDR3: TGCAGCGCTGGAAAGAAGTCCTACAATGAGCAGTTCTTC. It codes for CSAGKKSYNEQFF.

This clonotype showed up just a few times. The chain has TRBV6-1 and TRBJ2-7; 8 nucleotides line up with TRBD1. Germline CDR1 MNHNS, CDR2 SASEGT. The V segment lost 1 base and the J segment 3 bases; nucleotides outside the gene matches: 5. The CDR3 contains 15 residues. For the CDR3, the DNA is TGTGCCAGCAGTGAAGTGGGACAGGCCTTCTACGAGCAGTACTTC. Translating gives CASSEVGQAFYEQYF.

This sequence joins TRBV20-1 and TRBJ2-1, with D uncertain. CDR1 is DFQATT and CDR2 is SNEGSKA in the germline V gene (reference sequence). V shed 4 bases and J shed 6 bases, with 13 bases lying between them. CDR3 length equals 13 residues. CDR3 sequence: CSAIRPRANEQFF. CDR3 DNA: TGCAGTGCTATTCGCCCTAGAGCCAATGAGCAGTTCTTC.

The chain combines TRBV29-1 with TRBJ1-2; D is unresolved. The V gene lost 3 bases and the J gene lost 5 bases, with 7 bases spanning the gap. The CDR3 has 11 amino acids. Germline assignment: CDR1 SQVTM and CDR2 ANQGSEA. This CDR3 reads CSVDGAYGYTF. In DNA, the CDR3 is TGCAGCGTTGATGGAGCGTATGGCTACACCTTC.